The entry below gives a single T cell receptor beta chain sequence along with its context. What it binds is unknown. The PCR made use of 60 Vbeta and 13 Jbeta primers. Libraries were prepared by immunoSEQ multiplex PCR; TCRdb keeps only in-frame clonotypes and omits some of them. The sample carries 65,000 to 70,000 clones, roughly 79% recorded once. The data originate from a study of cytomegalovirus exposure and HLA in healthy donors. Whole-study findings and limits: In a later analysis, HLA-associated TCR beta chains were more clonally expanded than equally common others.

The source material was PBMCs. The source of this sequence is a man in his fifties in good health and CMV-seronegative.

CDR3 bases: TGTGCCAGCTCCCGGAACGGGGGAAGCACTGAAGCTTTCTTT. It encodes CASSRNGGSTEAFF. The chain links TRBV6-6 to TRBJ1-1, with a tentative D call TRBD1 (5 bases). V lost 8 bases and J 4 bases, leaving 17 bases between the germline ends. Germline loops: CDR1 MNHNY, CDR2 SVGAGI (reference sequence). This CDR3 is 14 amino acids long.